This TCR beta chain was sequenced in a study of OX40 agonist ivuxolimab in advanced cancers. About the study: Patients took ivuxolimab, an agonistic anti-OX40 (CD134) antibody.

As concerns this clone: No antigen is known for it. Other DNA sequences within the sample encode an identical CDR3.

Using immunoSEQ multiplex PCR, the repertoire was profiled, and TCRdb retains in-frame clones only, with some absent. The sample contains 20,000 to 25,000 clones, 84% of which appear only once. Study conclusions and caveats: The expanded peripheral T cells' antigen specificity was not determined.

V was pared by 0 bases and J by 4 bases, with 2 bases of the junction left unmatched. In germline, CDR1 is LGHNA, CDR2 YNFKEQ. The CDR3 totals 15 residues. The genes are TRBV4-2 and TRBJ2-7, with 11 bases lining up with TRBD2. The receptor's source is an adult with an advanced solid tumor such as melanoma, head and neck, liver or kidney cancer. The material sequenced was CD4+ or CD8+ T cells sorted from blood, taken in a trial of the OX40 agonist ivuxolimab. The CDR3 loop is CASSQDRTSGYEQYF. DNA for the CDR3: TGTGCCAGCAGCCAAGACCGGACTAGCGGGTACGAGCAGTACTTC.